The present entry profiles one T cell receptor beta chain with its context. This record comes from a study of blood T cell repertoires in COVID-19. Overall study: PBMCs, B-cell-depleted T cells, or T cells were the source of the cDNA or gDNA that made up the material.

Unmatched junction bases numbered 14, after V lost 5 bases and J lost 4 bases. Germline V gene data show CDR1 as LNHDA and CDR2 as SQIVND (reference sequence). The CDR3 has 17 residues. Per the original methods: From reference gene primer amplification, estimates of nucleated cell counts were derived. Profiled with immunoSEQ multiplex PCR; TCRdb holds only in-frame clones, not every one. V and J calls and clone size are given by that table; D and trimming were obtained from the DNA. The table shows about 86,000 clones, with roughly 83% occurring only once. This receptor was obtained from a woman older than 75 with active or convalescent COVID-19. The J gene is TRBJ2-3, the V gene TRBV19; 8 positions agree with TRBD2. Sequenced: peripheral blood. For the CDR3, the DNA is TGTGCCAGTAGTCCCCTAGCGGGCCGGTGGTCTTCAGATACGCAGTATTTT. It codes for CASSPLAGRWSSDTQYF. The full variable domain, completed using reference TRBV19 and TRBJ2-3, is DGGITQSPKYLFRKEGQNVTLSCEQNLNHDAMYWYRQDPGQGLRLIYYSQIVNDFQKGDIAEGYSVSREKKESFPLTVTSAQKNPTAFYLCASSPLAGRWSSDTQYFGPGTRLTVL.